The TCR beta chain described here comes from a study of shared clonotypes between healthy human individuals. Overall study: A few men and a couple of women, aged 18 to 49, were donors. Three plates each covered CD4 naive and memory; CD8 naive two, CD8 memory one.

Each subset's genomic DNA was shared equally among a number of immunoSEQ plates. Libraries were prepared by immunoSEQ multiplex PCR; TCRdb keeps only in-frame clonotypes and omits some of them. The repertoire holds roughly 2.5 million clones, with 90% to 95% as singletons. All donors were Caucasian adults living in Nashville, Tennessee. There are 13 residues in the CDR3. J gave up 1 base and V 7 bases, and 2 bases lay outside the gene matches. From germline, CDR1 is SNHLY and CDR2 FYNNEI. This rearrangement joins TRBV2 to TRBJ1-1, with TRBD1 matching over 8 bases. The sample comprised naive CD4+ T cells sorted from blood. The subset: CD45RA+ positively selected. The clonotype originates from a man between 18 and 35 years old in good health. This CDR3 is CASKGQENTEAFF. The CDR3 DNA sequence: TGTGCCAGCAAGGGACAGGAGAACACTGAAGCTTTCTTT.